Presented here are 9 T cell receptor beta chains from one specimen sequenced in a study of shared clonotypes between healthy human individuals. Assay: immunoSEQ multiplex PCR; the TCRdb copy retains only in-frame clones and omits some. The table has about half a million clones, roughly three quarters seen once. Material: PBMCs. The origin of the receptors is a woman aged 40 to 50 in good health. Some clones in this sample may be carry-over from other donors' samples.

The chain has TRBV6-6 and TRBJ2-5; 12 bases line up with TRBD2. Germline V gene lookup returns CDR1 MNHNY and CDR2 SVGAGI (reference sequence). This CDR3 has 16 amino acids. Unmatched junction bases numbered 5, after V lost 4 bases and J lost 2 bases. This CDR3 is CASSLAGLAGQETQYF. DNA of the CDR3: TGTGCCAGCAGTTTAGCCGGACTAGCGGGGCAAGAGACCCAGTACTTC.

This clone was picked up one time. The chain recombines TRBV7-3 with TRBJ2-5; D is unresolved. The germline gives CDR1 SGHTA, CDR2 FQGTGA. Trimming stripped 7 bases from V and 1 base from J, with 4 bases between. There are 11 residues in the CDR3. In nucleotides, the CDR3 is TGTGCCAGCACTCTCCAAGAGACCCAGTACTTC. Translation gives CASTLQETQYF.

CDR3 loop: CASSPSGRANEQYF. DNA of the CDR3: TGTGCCAGCTCCCCTAGCGGGAGGGCGAACGAGCAGTACTTC. V and J are TRBV27 and TRBJ2-7; TRBD2 agrees at 12 bases. The germline CDR1 and CDR2 sequences are MNHEY and SMNVEV (reference sequence). This CDR3 contains 14 residues. The ends lost 8 bases at V and 5 bases at J; junction bases unmatched: 7.

This clone was seen at least ten times. At the DNA level, this CDR3 is encoded by other sequences in the same sample as well. This rearrangement joins TRBV6-4 to TRBJ2-2; 7 bases are shared with TRBD1. The germline V gene has CDR1 MRHNA and CDR2 SNTAGT. CDR3 length equals 14 residues. Germline trimming cut 4 bases from V and 3 bases from J; bases unmatched to any gene: 2. CDR3 sequence: CASSVGTDTGELFF. CDR3 in DNA: TGTGCCAGCAGTGTAGGGACAGACACCGGGGAGCTGTTTTTT.

On this clone itself: Only one base separates this from a far larger clonotype, so it likely reflects a read error. This chain links TRBV5-4 with TRBJ2-3; the D gene is possibly TRBD1 (7 bases). The CDR3 totals 15 residues. Germline values: CDR1 SGHNT, CDR2 YYREEE (reference sequence). The CDR3 nucleotides read TGTGCCAGCAGCTCTCCTTGGGGGAGGACAGGTACGCAGTATTTT. Its protein is CASSSPWGRTGTQYF.

CDR3 residues: CSVEDWPSGSIYEQYF. The CDR3 nucleotides read TGCAGCGTTGAAGACTGGCCTAGCGGGAGTATCTACGAGCAGTACTTC. V gene TRBV29-1 combines with J gene TRBJ2-7; 10 nucleotides agree with TRBD2. CDR3 length: 16 amino acids. With V trimmed by 0 bases and J by 3 bases, 8 bases remained unmatched. CDR1 is SQVTM and CDR2 is ANQGSEA in the germline V gene.

The V call is TRBV11-3, the J call TRBJ2-2; the D gene is possibly TRBD2 (5 bases). The CDR3 contains 15 residues. Germline loops: CDR1 SGHNT, CDR2 YENEEA. V shed 5 bases and J shed 6 bases, with 16 bases lying between them. Here the CDR3 DNA reads TGTGCCAGCAGCACAAGTTTTCCGGAGGCCGGGGAGCTGTTTTTT. This sequence encodes CASSTSFPEAGELFF.

The chain carries TRBV18 and TRBJ1-2; tentatively, D is TRBD1 (5 bases). The CDR3 consists of 14 residues. The germline CDR1 and CDR2 sequences are KGHSH and LQKENI. V shed 0 bases and J shed 1 base, with 6 bases lying between them. The CDR3: CASSPPGLNYGYTF. In DNA, the CDR3 is TGTGCCAGCTCACCACCGGGGCTTAACTATGGCTACACCTTC.

V usage is TRBV19 and J usage is TRBJ1-5, with D unresolved. V lost 6 bases to trimming and J lost 6 bases, with 12 bases between them. CDR1 and CDR2 (germline): LNHDA, SQIVND (reference sequence). The CDR3 totals 13 residues. This chain's CDR3 is CASRSESSQPQHF. In nucleotides, the CDR3 is TGTGCCAGTAGAAGTGAGTCGAGTCAGCCCCAGCATTTT.